The present TCR beta chain was sequenced within a study of shared clonotypes between healthy human individuals. Sequencing used immunoSEQ multiplex PCR; TCRdb keeps in-frame clones, though not all of them. Here the sample spans millions of clones, approximately 95% being singletons. Naive CD8 cells, CD45RO-negative and positively selected for CCR7, excluded terminally differentiated effector memory CD45RA+ cells. This CDR3 comprises 14 residues. After removal of 4 bases from V and 1 base from J, the junction contained 4 bases not matched to a gene. Germline assignment: CDR1 SNHLY and CDR2 FYNNEI. The chain couples TRBV2 to TRBJ2-7, with TRBD2 matching over 7 bases. Sequencing used naive CD8+ T cells sorted from blood. The TCR originated in a man aged 18 to 35 in good health. The CDR3: CASSGEGISYEQYF. CDR3 nucleotides: TGTGCCAGCAGTGGGGAGGGCATTTCCTACGAGCAGTACTTC.